This is a list of T cell receptor beta chains from one sample in a study of cytomegalovirus exposure and HLA in healthy donors. Generated by immunoSEQ multiplex PCR, the TCRdb table keeps only in-frame clones and is missing some. Here the sample table reports 55,000 to 75,000 clones. The sequenced sample was PBMCs. The receptors derive from a male donor in good health and CMV-seronegative. Both conserved end residues are part of each CDR3. The D gene is left open where the match is weak. Size tells how often a clone was seen (once, few, many) or the class of an expanded clone, and some rows leave it out.

>TRBD2|17|TRBJ2-7|TRBV4-3|-
CASSQGWRASGSYEQYF
TGCGCCAGCAGCCAAGGCTGGAGGGCTAGCGGTTCCTACGAGCAGTACTTC
>TRBD1|14|TRBJ1-1|TRBV5-4|-
CASSATGRRTEAFF
TGTGCCAGCAGCGCGACAGGGAGGCGGACTGAAGCTTTCTTT
>TRBD2|13|TRBJ2-7|TRBV2|-
CATSGVGMVEQYF
TGTGCCACCAGCGGGGTGGGGATGGTCGAGCAGTACTTC
>-|13|TRBJ2-1|TRBV4-2|-
CASSQEVGAQQFF
TGTGCCAGCAGCCAAGAGGTAGGGGCTCAGCAGTTCTTC
>TRBD2|17|TRBJ2-5|TRBV4-3|-
CASSQRVAGAPGETQYF
TGCGCCAGCAGCCAGAGAGTAGCGGGGGCCCCGGGAGAGACCCAGTACTTC
>-|11|TRBJ1-6|TRBV11-1|-
CASSFPPPLHF
TGTGCCAGCAGCTTCCCTCCACCCCTCCACTTT
>TRBD1|15|TRBJ2-6|TRBV6-5|-
CASSSDRAGANVLTF
TGTGCCAGCAGCAGCGACAGGGCTGGGGCCAACGTCCTGACTTTC
>TRBD1|15|TRBJ1-2|TRBV4-2|-
CASSQGVLGGNGYTF
TGTGCCAGCAGCCAAGGGGTCCTAGGGGGCAATGGCTACACCTTC
>-|14|TRBJ1-5|TRBV5-6|-
CASSLGRINQPQHF
TGTGCCAGCAGCTTGGGGCGGATCAATCAGCCCCAGCATTTT
>-|18|TRBJ1-4|TRBV23-1|-
CASSQTSGADRFGEKLFF
TGCGCCAGCAGTCAAACCTCTGGGGCGGACCGCTTTGGGGAAAAACTGTTTTTT
>-|13|TRBJ1-2|TRBV5-4|-
CASSLRQVYGYTF
TGTGCCAGCAGCTTGAGACAGGTCTATGGCTACACCTTC
>TRBD1|18|TRBJ1-5|TRBV7-2|-
CASSLEARGRGLRQPQHF
TGTGCCAGCAGCTTAGAAGCCCGTGGAAGGGGGCTGCGGCAGCCCCAGCATTTT
>-|14|TRBJ2-1|TRBV6-4|medium-sized
CASSDGGGGNEQFF
TGTGCCAGCAGTGACGGGGGAGGGGGCAATGAGCAGTTCTTC
>-|12|TRBJ2-3|TRBV5-3|-
CARSGRRGPQYF
TGTGCCAGAAGCGGTAGGAGGGGTCCGCAGTATTTT
>-|14|TRBJ1-6|TRBV4-3|-
CASSQGSPNSPLHF
TGCGCCAGCAGCCAAGGGAGTCCTAATTCACCCCTCCACTTT
>-|12|TRBJ2-4|TRBV2|-
CASSEKLNIQYF
TGTGCCAGCAGTGAAAAACTAAACATTCAGTACTTC
>TRBD1|13|TRBJ1-1|TRBV19|-
CASGRQGNTEAFF
TGTGCCAGTGGAAGACAGGGGAACACTGAAGCTTTCTTT
>-|15|TRBJ2-3|TRBV5-1|-
CASSLSGRETDTQYF
TGCGCCAGCAGCTTGTCTGGCCGGGAGACAGATACGCAGTATTTT
>-|15|TRBJ2-1|TRBV18|medium-sized
CASSPGGASYNEQFF
TGTGCCAGCTCACCTGGCGGGGCCTCCTACAATGAGCAGTTCTTC
>-|18|TRBJ2-7|TRBV14|-
CASSQDWGRTSIAYEQYF
TGTGCCAGCAGCCAAGATTGGGGAAGGACATCCATCGCCTACGAGCAGTACTTC
>TRBD2|15|TRBJ2-3|TRBV6-6|-
CASSRPGGSTDTQYF
TGTGCCAGCAGCCGCCCCGGGGGGAGCACAGATACGCAGTATTTT
>TRBD1|13|TRBJ1-2|TRBV6-5|-
CASSGQGVGGYTF
TGTGCCAGCAGTGGACAGGGAGTCGGTGGCTACACCTTC
>-|17|TRBJ2-1|TRBV4-1|-
CASSQDQAGSSYNEQFF
TGCGCCAGCAGCCAAGATCAGGCCGGGAGCTCCTACAATGAGCAGTTCTTC
>-|16|TRBJ2-2|TRBV6-6|-
CASRLQGGTNTGELFF
TGTGCCAGCAGACTACAGGGGGGGACGAACACCGGGGAGCTGTTTTTT
>TRBD1|13|TRBJ2-1|TRBV27|-
CASSLGTGSEQFF
TGTGCCAGCAGTTTAGGGACAGGGAGTGAGCAGTTCTTC
>TRBD1|14|TRBJ2-7|TRBV5-1|-
CASSPSGTAFEQYF
TGCGCCAGCAGCCCTTCCGGGACAGCTTTCGAGCAGTACTTC
>TRBD2|19|TRBJ2-1|TRBV19|-
CASSMVRTRTSGTGNEQFF
TGTGCCAGTAGTATGGTCCGGACCAGGACTAGCGGGACAGGCAATGAGCAGTTCTTC
>TRBD1|13|TRBJ1-2|TRBV7-9|-
CASSGGQPYGYTF
TGTGCCAGCAGCGGGGGACAGCCATATGGCTACACCTTC
>TRBD2|17|TRBJ2-7|TRBV5-1|-
CASSLIGSGSVRYEQYF
TGCGCCAGCAGCTTAATCGGCAGCGGGAGCGTCAGGTACGAGCAGTACTTC
>-|21|TRBJ2-1|TRBV21-1|-
CASSKSHRDRGLLSSDNEQFF
TGTGCCAGCAGCAAAAGTCACCGGGACAGGGGTCTCCTCAGCTCCGACAATGAGCAGTTCTTC
>-|14|TRBJ2-3|TRBV7-9|-
CASSSLVFTDTQYF
TGTGCCAGCAGCTCACTAGTTTTCACAGATACGCAGTATTTT
>TRBD1|16|TRBJ2-1|TRBV18|-
CASSRTGVGSYNEQFF
TGTGCCAGCTCACGGACAGGGGTTGGGTCCTACAATGAGCAGTTCTTC
>TRBD1|14|TRBJ1-1|TRBV28|-
CASSRGTGFTEAFF
TGTGCCAGCAGCCGAGGGACAGGATTCACTGAAGCTTTCTTT
>TRBD2|18|TRBJ2-3|TRBV4-2|-
CASSQAMSGGDITDTQYF
TGTGCCAGCAGCCAAGCGATGAGCGGGGGGGATATCACAGATACGCAGTATTTT
>TRBD1|14|TRBJ2-7|TRBV28|-
CASSPGGRLGEQYF
TGTGCCAGCAGTCCAGGGGGACGGTTGGGCGAGCAGTACTTC
>TRBD1|16|TRBJ2-1|TRBV7-9|-
CASSLGPGQGEDEQFF
TGTGCCAGCAGCTTAGGGCCGGGACAGGGGGAAGATGAGCAGTTCTTC
>-|15|TRBJ2-5|TRBV6-6|-
CASSYTLERGETQYF
TGTGCCAGCAGTTACACTTTGGAGAGAGGAGAGACCCAGTACTTC
>TRBD1|15|TRBJ2-1|TRBV5-6|-
CASSLRDRVGNEQFF
TGTGCCAGCAGCCTACGGGACAGGGTTGGAAATGAGCAGTTCTTC
>TRBD1|13|TRBJ2-7|TRBV29-1|-
CSVAQGSNYEQYF
TGCAGCGTTGCACAGGGGTCTAACTACGAGCAGTACTTC
>-|11|TRBJ2-7|TRBV27|-
CATFGHYEQYF
TGTGCCACCTTCGGACACTACGAGCAGTACTTC
>-|13|TRBJ2-3|TRBV2|-
CASSDSRTDTQYF
TGTGCCAGCAGTGACTCTAGGACAGATACGCAGTATTTT
>-|15|TRBJ2-1|TRBV5-1|-
CANLRARVVCDEQFF
TGCGCCAACCTAAGGGCCAGGGTGGTGTGCGATGAGCAGTTCTTC
>TRBD2|15|TRBJ2-2|TRBV4-3|-
CASSPGSGRTGELFF
TGCGCCAGCAGCCCCGGGAGCGGGAGAACCGGGGAGCTGTTTTTT
>TRBD1|14|TRBJ2-7|TRBV28|-
CASSFGTGLYEQYF
TGTGCCAGCAGTTTTGGGACAGGCCTCTACGAGCAGTACTTC
>-|14|TRBJ1-4|TRBV11-2|-
CASSLGGRVGKLFF
TGTGCCAGCAGCTTAGGCGGGAGGGTGGGGAAACTGTTTTTT
>-|16|TRBJ1-2|TRBV18|-
CASSPQGQGGAYGYTF
TGTGCCAGCTCACCCCAGGGGCAGGGTGGAGCGTATGGCTACACCTTC
>-|15|TRBJ2-5|TRBV5-1|-
CASSLGGVGKENQYF
TGCGCCAGCAGCTTGGGCGGGGTGGGGAAGGAGAACCAGTACTTC
>-|14|TRBJ2-5|TRBV9|-
CASSAGPVQETQYF
TGTGCCAGCAGCGCAGGGCCCGTACAAGAGACCCAGTACTTC
>-|18|TRBJ2-5|TRBV25-1|-
CASSEYKASGTSKETQYF
TGTGCCAGCAGTGAATATAAAGCCTCCGGGACAAGCAAAGAGACCCAGTACTTC
>TRBD1|14|TRBJ2-2|TRBV7-2|-
CASSGQGGTGELFF
TGTGCCAGCAGTGGACAGGGAGGCACCGGGGAGCTGTTTTTT
>TRBD2|14|TRBJ2-1|TRBV18|-
CASSPPGLASEQFF
TGTGCCAGCTCACCCCCGGGACTAGCCTCCGAGCAGTTCTTC